The rows below give T cell receptor beta chains drawn from one sample of a study of blood T cells in healthy people across ages. TCRdb called the 5' RACE reads again in MiXCR, with one record for every CDR3 protein. In the table there are roughly 1,100,000 distinct CDR3 sequences, around 25% of which are singletons. These data also formed part of another study, on T cells of mothers and their children.

The material sequenced was blood. The receptors were sampled from a girl aged 2 to 10 in good health. The CDR3 runs from the conserved cysteine through the conserved F or W. A D gene is named only where the DNA matches it firmly. Expanded clones are given a class, and other clones once, few, many or no size at all.

abundance | j_gene | d_gene | v_gene | CDR3nt | CDR3aa
few | TRBJ2-5 | - | TRBV7-2 | TGTGCCAGCAGCCTATCTTGGGTCGAGACCCAGTACTTC | CASSLSWVETQYF
- | TRBJ2-7 | - | TRBV7-6 | TGTGCCAGCAGCTTAGTCCCCTGGACAGTTGGGGCCGAGCAGTACTTC | CASSLVPWTVGAEQYF
- | TRBJ2-6 | - | TRBV29-1 | TGCAGCGTTGCCGGTTACTCTGGGGCCAACGTCCTGACTTTC | CSVAGYSGANVLTF
few | TRBJ2-7 | - | TRBV3-1 | TGTGCCAGCAGGGGGGCGGGAATGTACGAGCAGTACTTC | CASRGAGMYEQYF
- | TRBJ2-1 | - | TRBV7-9 | TGTGCCAGCAGCTTAGTTATGCTGAATGAGCAGTTCTTC | CASSLVMLNEQFF
- | TRBJ2-1 | TRBD1 | TRBV6-1 | TGTGCCAGCAGGGGACAGGGGGTGGGTGAGCAGTTCTTC | CASRGQGVGEQFF
few | TRBJ2-1 | TRBD2 | TRBV5-1 | TGCGCCAGCAGCTTGGAAGGGACTAGTACCTACAATGAGCAGTTCTTC | CASSLEGTSTYNEQFF
- | TRBJ2-5 | - | TRBV5-6 | TGTGCCAGCAGCGACGTAAGGATGGGCGAGACCCAGTACTTC | CASSDVRMGETQYF
- | TRBJ1-5 | - | TRBV13 | TGTGCCAGCAGCTCACGATCTGGCAATCAGCCCCAGCATTTT | CASSSRSGNQPQHF
- | TRBJ1-1 | - | TRBV7-2 | TGTGCCAGCAGCTTAGAAAGGGGTTTGAACACTGAAGCTTTCTTT | CASSLERGLNTEAFF
- | TRBJ1-2 | TRBD1 | TRBV6-6 | TGTGCCAGCAGTCCCGGACAGGGGGCTGGCTATGGCTACACCTTC | CASSPGQGAGYGYTF
- | TRBJ2-7 | TRBD2 | TRBV4-3 | TGCGCCAGCAGCCAAGGATCCGGGACTACGACCCAGCAGTACTTC | CASSQGSGTTTQQYF
- | TRBJ2-1 | - | TRBV21-1 | TGTGCCAGCAGCACTCCTAGGCCGACCACCTACAATGAGCAGTTCTTC | CASSTPRPTTYNEQFF
few | TRBJ2-5 | - | TRBV7-6 | TGTGCCAGCAGCTTAGCAAGGGGGAGACAAGAGACCCAGTACTTC | CASSLARGRQETQYF
many | TRBJ2-5 | TRBD1 | TRBV5-1 | TGCGCCAGCAGCCTGGGACAGACCCAAGAGACCCAGTACTTC | CASSLGQTQETQYF
few | TRBJ2-5 | TRBD2 | TRBV7-2 | TGTGCCAGCAGCCATGGCGGCGGGGCGGGGGGTTGGGAGACCCAGTACTTC | CASSHGGGAGGWETQYF
- | TRBJ1-2 | TRBD1 | TRBV13 | TGTGCCAGCAGCTTAGAGGGACAGACTTTTTATGGCTACACCTTC | CASSLEGQTFYGYTF
- | TRBJ2-5 | - | TRBV29-1 | TGCAGCGTTGTCCCACTTTGGGGGGCGGGAGAAGAGACCCAGTACTTC | CSVVPLWGAGEETQYF